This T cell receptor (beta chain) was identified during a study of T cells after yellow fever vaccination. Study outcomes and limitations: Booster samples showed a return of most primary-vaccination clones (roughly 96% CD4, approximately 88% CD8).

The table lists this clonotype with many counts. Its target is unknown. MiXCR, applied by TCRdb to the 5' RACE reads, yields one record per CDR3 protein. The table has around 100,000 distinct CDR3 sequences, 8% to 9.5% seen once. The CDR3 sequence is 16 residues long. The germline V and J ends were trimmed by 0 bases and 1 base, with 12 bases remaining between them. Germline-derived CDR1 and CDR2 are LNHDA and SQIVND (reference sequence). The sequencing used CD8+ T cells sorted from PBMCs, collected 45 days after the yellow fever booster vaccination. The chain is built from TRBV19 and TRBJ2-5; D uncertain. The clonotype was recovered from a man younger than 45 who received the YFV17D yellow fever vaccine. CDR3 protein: CASSIERGPVQETQYF. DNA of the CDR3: TGTGCCAGTAGTATAGAACGTGGCCCCGTCCAAGAGACCCAGTACTTC.